This T cell receptor beta chain is from a study of blood T cell repertoires in COVID-19 (dated by TCRdb to 2018 to 2021). Looking at the study overall: Samples covering the acute and convalescent phases of COVID-19 were provided by collaborators in the United States, Italy and Spain. The prospective study material was composed of cDNA or gDNA derived from T cells, B-cell-depleted T cells, or PBMCs. Subjects who had been exposed to COVID-19, were actively infected with it, or had recovered from it provided the deeply sampled blood TCRbeta repertoires that made up the dataset. The repertoires were released in a freely available public database intended as a resource for research on the immune response to SARS-CoV-2. Samples came from the ongoing ImmuneRACE study (first 160 participants) plus 1,254 subjects from 6 global collaborators. A de-identified subject ID, COVID-19 status, age in years and sex were almost always included in the sample metadata. Where available, HLA class I and class II types were obtained from metadata supplied by the sample provider rather than from assay-based typing. On the study overall, not on this receptor specifically: How much clinical and demographic metadata was included differed by source and by participant, and the metadata was provided uncurated.

The immunoSEQ Assay, a bias-controlled multiplex PCR, was used to amplify TCRbeta CDR3 regions from genomic DNA. In the source study's methods: The number of nucleated cells in each sample was estimated by amplification of reference gene primers within the assay. To quantify the absolute abundance of each unique TCRbeta CDR3 rearrangement, sequence reads were collapsed and filtered. Productive Simpson clonality was computed per sample as the square root of Simpson's diversity index over productive rearrangements. TCRdb retrieved this table from immuneACCESS and kept in-frame rearrangements only. Not all clones are present; in checked studies, unresolved V genes account for under half, and no reason is known for the remainder. That table supplies the V and J calls and clone size; D and trimming were determined from the DNA. This sample gives under 200,000 clones in total; about four fifths of them show up just once. Together, the top ten hold about 7.8% of the sample.

Its CDR3 holds 15 amino acids, cysteine through phenylalanine. The entry retains the CDR3 DNA only, 45 bases that are in frame from base 1. V and J are trimmed by 5 bases and 0 bases, and the gene matches miss 6 bases of the junction. CDR1 is given as SGHAT and CDR2 as FQNNGV, both from the germline V gene. This clone was found once. The antigen it binds to is not known. No base-level quality is on record; no much larger clone is a single base apart. One collaborating source in Seattle enrolled patients during active infection and followed them longitudinally through the course of disease. The collaborating institutions used their own protocols to collect whole blood in K2EDTA tubes. For TCRbeta analysis, collaborator samples were shipped as frozen whole blood, as isolated PBMCs, or as DNA extracted from either sample type.

The receptor was isolated from a woman aged 55 to 70 with COVID-19, enrolled during active disease. The sequence links TRBV11-2 to TRBJ2-5; TRBD2 matches 7 bases in the middle. The sample comprised peripheral blood. CDR3 protein: CASSARGSDQETQYF. The nucleotide sequence is given as TGTGCCAGCAGCGCGCGGGGGTCAGACCAAGAGACCCAGTACTTC.